The sequence of this T cell receptor beta chain was determined in a study of control samples from healthy donors and cancer patients. Germline V lookup: CDR1 LGHNT, CDR2 FRNRAP. The CDR3 has 14 residues. The V and J ends lost 6 bases and 3 bases respectively, with 12 bases between them. The table came from immunoSEQ multiplex PCR; TCRdb's copy has only in-frame clones and leaves some out. The sample consists of around 100,000 clones, roughly 89% of them appearing once. What was sequenced was blood. The TCR was taken from a human donor in good health. The donor label of this sample is uncertain. This chain uses TRBV12-5 with TRBJ1-5; D might be TRBD1 (5 bases). CDR3 in amino acids: CASGHDSFNQPQHF. CDR3 coding DNA: TGTGCTAGTGGCCATGACAGTTTCAATCAGCCCCAGCATTTT.